These 24 T cell receptor beta chains originate from one sample sequenced in a study of tumor-infiltrating lymphocytes in primary liver carcinoma. With a constant-region primer, TCR beta cDNA was made from 400 to 550 ng of total RNA. Employing slightly modified ARM-PCR, three nested multiplex PCR rounds were run, and these gave rise to the TCR beta libraries. TRBV1-TRBV30 forward primers paired with a C-beta reverse primer drove the first two PCR rounds, around 9 cycles each. TCRdb called the multiplex PCR reads again in MiXCR, with one record for every CDR3 protein. Seen here are about 330,000 distinct CDR3 sequences, 65% observed once, and the top ten hold under 8%. It was unsorted whole blood that yielded blood RNA, and germline DNA was also extracted. The specimen was peripheral blood. The receptors were gathered from a man aged 35-49 years with primary liver carcinoma and hepatitis B virus infection.

On this clonotype itself: This may arise from a read error, as a much more abundant clone is one base away. The rearrangement links TRBV4-1 to TRBJ2-7, with D uncertain. Trimming removed 0 bases at V and 4 bases at J, with 16 bases between. Per the germline V gene, CDR1 is MGHRA and CDR2 is YSYEKL. This CDR3 has 16 residues. The CDR3 is CASSQDSGSRVYEQYF. DNA for the CDR3: TGCGCCAGCAGCCAAGATTCCGGTAGTCGAGTATACGAGCAGTACTTC.

This clonotype showed up just a few times. The genes are TRBV6-5 and TRBJ2-2; 7 nucleotides align to TRBD2. Per germline, CDR1 MNHEY and CDR2 SVGAGI. V lost 2 bases, J lost 5 bases, and 8 bases stayed unmatched. The length of the CDR3 is 16 residues. The CDR3 here is CASSYPTSRGTGELFF. For the CDR3, the DNA is TGTGCCAGCAGTTACCCGACTAGCCGGGGGACCGGGGAGCTGTTTTTT.

As for this clonotype: At one end the junction does not follow the germline gene, possibly because of a read error. CDR3 protein: CATSYTSVHLCNEQFF. The CDR3 coding sequence is TGTGCCACCAGCTATACTAGCGTCCATTTATGCAATGAGCAGTTCTTC. The chain has TRBV11-2 and TRBJ2-1, with 7 bases identical to TRBD2. Looked up from germline, CDR1 is SGHAT and CDR2 is FQNNGV. There are 16 residues in the CDR3. Full variable domain (rest looked up from reference TRBV11-2 and TRBJ2-1): EAGVAQSPRYKIIEKRQSVAFWCNPISGHATLYWYQQILGQGPKLLIQFQNNGVVDDSQLPKDRFSAERLKGVDSTLKIQPAKLEDSAVYLCATSYTSVHLCNEQFFGPGTRLTVL.

Note on this clonotype: This clone may be a read error of a much larger clone one base away. The chain has TRBV4-3 and TRBJ2-7; TRBD2 matches 7 bases. CDR1 is LGHNA, CDR2 YSLEER, per germline. This CDR3 spans 14 amino acids. Unmatched junction bases numbered 12, after V lost 7 bases and J lost 6 bases. The CDR3 reads CASKRGAGEGEQYF. In DNA, the CDR3 is TGCGCCAGCAAAAGAGGGGCGGGAGAGGGCGAGCAGTACTTC.

V and J are TRBV5-1 and TRBJ2-4, with D maybe TRBD2 (5 bases). The germline CDR1 and CDR2 sequences are SGHRS and YFSETQ. V lost 3 bases to trimming and J lost 3 bases, with 10 bases between them. The CDR3 is 14 amino acids. CDR3 bases: TGCGCCAGCAGCTCGGACTTATACAAAAACATTCAGTACTTC. As protein: CASSSDLYKNIQYF.

To note about this clonotype: One junction end does not reproduce the germline sequence, and a read error may be involved. The chain combines TRBV6-5 with TRBJ2-7, with 10 positions matching TRBD1. The CDR3 length is 13 residues. Per germline, CDR1 MNHEY and CDR2 SVGAGI. The CDR3 loop is CPSRRDRGHKQYF. The CDR3 DNA reads TGTCCCAGCAGGAGGGACAGGGGACACAAGCAGTACTTC.

This clonotype was observed many times. V gene TRBV4-1 combines with J gene TRBJ2-7, with 7 bases fitting TRBD1. Germline-derived CDR1 and CDR2 are MGHRA and YSYEKL. With V trimmed by 1 base and J by 0 bases, 0 bases remained unmatched. There are 14 residues in the CDR3. The CDR3 nucleotides read TGCGCCAGCAGCCAAGGGGACAGCTCCTACGAGCAGTACTTC. It encodes CASSQGDSSYEQYF.

A word on this clonotype: This clone may be a read error of a much larger clone one base away. The V call is TRBV10-3, the J call TRBJ2-7; 12 bases fit TRBD2. The CDR3 covers 15 residues. J gave up 2 bases and V 6 bases, and 5 bases lay outside the gene matches. Germline V lookup: CDR1 ENHRY, CDR2 SYGVKD. The CDR3 region is CAISDWTSGAYEQYF. The CDR3 nucleotides are TGTGCCATCAGCGACTGGACTAGCGGGGCCTACGAGCAGTACTTC.

This clonotype was found many times. This chain uses TRBV4-2 with TRBJ1-5, with D perhaps matching TRBD1 (5 bases). The CDR3 length is 17 residues. Trimming pared 1 base from V and 4 bases from J, leaving 17 bases between. Germline V lookup: CDR1 LGHNA, CDR2 YNFKEQ. The CDR3 DNA is TGTGCCAGCAGCCAAGTAGAAGGGGTAAAGGGAAATCAGCCCCAGCATTTT. As protein: CASSQVEGVKGNQPQHF.

On this clonotype itself: The junction shows a germline mismatch at one end, possibly a read error. The rearrangement joins TRBV5-4 to TRBJ2-7; TRBD2 might be the D (6 bases). The germline CDR1 and CDR2 sequences are SGHNT and YYREEE (reference sequence). The CDR3 sequence is 15 residues long. The CDR3 DNA is TGTACCAGCAGCTCCGGACGGGGGATGATTGGAGAGCAGTACTTC. Protein: CTSSSGRGMIGEQYF. Full variable domain (remainder filled in from reference TRBV5-4 and TRBJ2-7): ETGVTQSPTHLIKTRGQQVTLRCSSQSGHNTVSWYQQALGQGPQFIFQYYREEENGRGNFPPRFSGLQFPNYSSELNVNALELDDSALYLCTSSSGRGMIGEQYFGPGTRLTVT.

V usage is TRBV30 and J usage is TRBJ1-2; D ambiguous. Germline assignment: CDR1 GTSNPN and CDR2 SVGIG (reference sequence). This CDR3 has 13 amino acids. V dropped 0 bases and J dropped 4 bases, with 9 bases sitting between them. CDR3 sequence (DNA): TGTGCCTGGAGTGTAGTCTCGGGCTATGGCTACACCTTC. This sequence encodes CAWSVVSGYGYTF.

For this clonotype: This may stem from a read error, because a much larger clone lies one nucleotide away. The genes are TRBV11-2 and TRBJ2-7, with 8 bases aligning to TRBD1. Germline CDR1 and CDR2: SGHAT and FQNNGV. The V gene end was trimmed by 5 bases and the J gene end by 0 bases; junction bases not matched to a gene: 3. There are 14 residues in the CDR3. The CDR3 DNA reads as TGTGCCAGCAGCAACAGGGGGTACTCCTACGAGCAGTACTTC. It is translated as CASSNRGYSYEQYF.

In its sample, this clonotype was seen many times. The J gene is TRBJ2-6, the V gene TRBV6-8; 10 bases map to TRBD2. The trim removed 5 bases at V and 4 bases at J, leaving 11 bases unmatched. This CDR3 spans 18 amino acids. Germline V gene data show CDR1 as MNHGY and CDR2 as SAAAGT. The CDR3 nucleotides read TGTGCCAGCAGTCCGCTAGCGGGAGCCACCCAAGGGGCCAACGTCCTGACTTTC. Amino acid sequence: CASSPLAGATQGANVLTF.

This clonotype appeared many times. This chain uses TRBV7-9 with TRBJ2-1; D gene unclear. Trimming shortened V by 0 bases and J by 3 bases, and 9 bases separated the two germline ends. The germline gives CDR1 SEHNR, CDR2 FQNEAQ (reference sequence). The CDR3 length is 15 residues. CDR3 DNA: TGTGCCAGCAGCTTAGCGGACCAAATCTACAATGAGCAGTTCTTC. This encodes CASSLADQIYNEQFF.

The table lists this clonotype with many counts. This rearrangement joins TRBV29-1 to TRBJ2-3; 9 nucleotides align to TRBD1. This CDR3 region has 13 residues. Trimming cost V 4 bases and J 3 bases; bases outside gene matches: 2. Germline V CDR1 and CDR2: SQVTM, ANQGSEA. The CDR3 sequence is CSVGDRVTDTQYF. The DNA of the CDR3 is TGCAGCGTTGGGGACAGGGTGACAGATACGCAGTATTTT.

On this clonotype itself: Sequence at one end of the junction differs from germline and may be a read error. V usage is TRBV11-3 and J usage is TRBJ2-3; D could derive from TRBD1 or TRBD2 (6 bases each). The CDR3 length is 12 residues. Germline V gene data show CDR1 as SGHNT and CDR2 as YENEEA. The CDR3 is CTSRFEGGTQYF. For the CDR3, the DNA is TGTACCAGCAGATTTGAGGGGGGTACGCAGTATTTT.

Details on this clonotype: The conserved closing phenylalanine or tryptophan is absent in this CDR3, likely reflecting a read error. The V and J genes are TRBV6-1 and TRBJ1-5; weak D call: TRBD1 (5 bases). The CDR3 runs 14 residues. The germline V gene has CDR1 MNHNS and CDR2 SASEGT. The V and J ends lost 1 base and 10 bases respectively, with 14 bases between them. The CDR3 nucleotides are TGTGCCAGCAGTGAAGGGAGGGGCTCAGGACCCCAGCATTCT. Amino acid sequence: CASSEGRGSGPQHS.

As concerns this clonotype: A single base separates this from a much larger clone, so it may be a read error. The chain employs TRBV6-6 and TRBJ1-3, with 7 bases fitting TRBD1. Trimming cost V 2 bases and J 0 bases; bases outside gene matches: 13. The CDR3 loop spans 19 amino acids. Germline V gene sequence: CDR1 MNHNY, CDR2 SVGAGI (reference sequence). The CDR3 DNA follows: TGTGCCAGCAGTTACCTCCTGGACAGGCCCCAAAGCTCTGGAAACACCATATATTTT. This sequence encodes CASSYLLDRPQSSGNTIYF.

Comment on this clonotype: A read error is possible here, since a much larger clone lies one base away. The chain has TRBV10-3 and TRBJ2-2, with 9 bases lining up with TRBD1. V was pared by 10 bases and J by 3 bases, with 6 bases of the junction left unmatched. The germline gives CDR1 ENHRY, CDR2 SYGVKD. The CDR3 loop spans 14 amino acids. Here the CDR3 reads CATTRTGDTGELFF. DNA of the CDR3: TGTGCCACCACGCGGACAGGGGACACCGGGGAGCTGTTTTTT.

Comment on this clonotype: A read error may explain this, as a much larger clone is one base away. The CDR3 here is CASTSQQGGNQPQHF. The CDR3 DNA is TGTGCCAGCACCTCACAACAGGGCGGCAATCAGCCCCAGCATTTT. This chain links TRBV12-3 or TRBV12-4 with TRBJ1-5; maybe TRBD1 (6 bases). Trimming took 7 bases from V and 2 from J, leaving 15 bases between them. The length of the CDR3 is 15 residues.

Regarding this clonotype: An end of the junction does not agree with germline; a read error may underlie this. This chain joins TRBV11-2 and TRBJ2-1; the D is unclear. The V gene's germline CDR1 is SGHAT and CDR2 FQNNGV. The CDR3 runs to 13 residues. The CDR3 sequence is CASSLCRVNGQFF. In DNA form, the CDR3 reads TGTGCCAGCAGCTTATGTCGGGTTAATGGGCAGTTCTTC.

For this clonotype: A much more abundant neighbour one base away suggests this may be a read error. The chain couples TRBV6-1 to TRBJ1-2, with a weak D call TRBD1 (6 bases). Trimming left V 0 bases short and J 5 bases short, with 13 bases between. Germline loops: CDR1 MNHNS, CDR2 SASEGT. CDR3 size: 15 residues. CDR3 coding DNA: TGTGCCAGCAGTGAAGCATTGTGGACAGCATATGGCTACACCTTC. Amino acid sequence: CASSEALWTAYGYTF.

This clonotype was observed a few times. The chain combines TRBV5-8 with TRBJ2-5, with a possible D match to TRBD1 (6 bases). V lost 7 bases to trimming and J lost 2 bases, with 12 bases between them. This CDR3 has 13 amino acids. Germline CDR1 SGHTS, CDR2 YDEGEE. Written as DNA, the CDR3 is TGTGCCAGCGGAAGCAGGGGACAAGAGACCCAGTACTTC. Translated, it gives CASGSRGQETQYF.

Comment on this clonotype: This may be a read error: a much more frequent sequence differs by one nucleotide. The chain couples TRBV6-1 to TRBJ1-2, with D possibly TRBD1 on 6 matching bases. CDR3 length equals 13 residues. Germline V CDR1 and CDR2: MNHNS, SASEGT. In DNA form, the CDR3 reads TGTGTCAGCAGTGAAGCGATCGGGGGGCAGTACACCTTC. Protein: CVSSEAIGGQYTF.